These 12 T cell receptor beta chains came from one sample sequenced in a study of CD8 T cells in ankylosing spondylitis. From the 5' RACE reads, TCRdb called clonotypes with MiXCR, one entry per CDR3 protein. The repertoire consists of about 240,000 distinct CDR3 sequences, with roughly 8.2% occurring once and the leading ten covering around 4.9%. The sample taken for sequencing was blood, either unsorted or a sorted T cell fraction (not recorded which). The origin of the receptors is a female donor with ankylosing spondylitis or in good health (not recorded which).

This clonotype appeared many times. V and J are TRBV6-2 or TRBV6-3 and TRBJ2-3; TRBD2 agrees at 7 bases. The length of the CDR3 is 14 residues. V was clipped by 7 bases and J by 3 bases; unmatched bases: 7. Looked up from germline, CDR1 is MNHEY and CDR2 is SVGEGT. CDR3 DNA: TGTGCCAGCAACCGGGGCGGGAGAACAGATACGCAGTATTTT. This sequence encodes CASNRGGRTDTQYF.

This chain uses TRBV11-3 with TRBJ2-7; 8 bases line up with TRBD2. Germline V gives CDR1 SGHNT, CDR2 YENEEA. The CDR3 totals 15 residues. The ends lost 4 bases at V and 0 bases at J; junction bases unmatched: 5. The chain's CDR3 is CASSWFSGSSYEQYF. CDR3 nucleotide sequence: TGTGCCAGCAGCTGGTTCAGCGGGAGCTCCTACGAGCAGTACTTC.

There are many counts of this clonotype. The chain is built from TRBV7-2 and TRBJ2-7; D possibly uses TRBD1 or TRBD2 (5 bases each). CDR3 length: 14 amino acids. Germline CDR1 SGHTA, CDR2 FQGNSA. V gave up 1 base and J gave up 1 base, with 8 bases separating them. The CDR3 region has the DNA TGTGCCAGCAGCTTAGAGTGGGGGTCCTACGAGCAGTACTTC. It specifies CASSLEWGSYEQYF.

The table lists this clonotype with many counts. The CDR3 bases are TGTGCCAGCAGCCCGGGGGCATTCTCCTACGAGCAGTACTTC. Its translation: CASSPGAFSYEQYF. The chain uses TRBV7-2 and TRBJ2-7, with D possibly being TRBD1 or TRBD2 (6 bases each). The CDR3 is 14 residues long. Deletions cut 5 bases from V and 0 bases from J, with 11 bases between. CDR1 SGHTA and CDR2 FQGNSA come from the germline V gene.

This clonotype was seen ten or more times. The chain uses TRBV24-1 and TRBJ2-1, with D unresolved. The V end was cut by 4 bases, the J end by 3 bases, with 12 bases between. The CDR3 is 15 amino acids. Germline V gives CDR1 KGHDR, CDR2 SFDVKD. The CDR3 spells CATSDRRGRYNEQFF. DNA for the CDR3: TGTGCCACCAGTGACCGAAGAGGCCGCTACAATGAGCAGTTCTTC.

There are many counts of this clonotype. The chain uses TRBV29-1 and TRBJ1-1; 8 bases are a match to TRBD1. The CDR3 length is 14 residues. With 4 bases clipped from V and 1 base from J, the junction kept 5 bases outside the gene matches. CDR1 SQVTM and CDR2 ANQGSEA come from the germline V gene. The CDR3 DNA is TGCAGCGTTGCGACGACAGGGGCGAACACTGAAGCTTTCTTT. Residues: CSVATTGANTEAFF. Combining the CDR3 with reference TRBV29-1 and TRBJ1-1 gives the whole variable domain SAVISQKPSRDICQRGTSLTIQCQVDSQVTMMFWYRQQPGQSLTLIATANQGSEATYESGFVIDKFPISRPNLTFSTLTVSNMSPEDSSIYLCSVATTGANTEAFFGQGTRLTVV.

This clonotype was observed many times. As DNA, the CDR3 is TGTGCCAGCAGCCAAGATCCAGGCGGCTCCTACGAGCAGTACTTC. Its protein product is CASSQDPGGSYEQYF. V usage is TRBV3-1 and J usage is TRBJ2-7; D remains unclear. The CDR3 sequence is 15 residues long. V lost 0 bases to trimming and J lost 0 bases, with 9 bases between them. The germline V gene has CDR1 LGHDT and CDR2 YNNKEL (reference sequence).

This clonotype was recorded at least ten times. The rearrangement joins TRBV14 to TRBJ1-6, with TRBD1 identical over 10 bases. This CDR3 is 16 amino acids long. Trimming at V came to 5 bases and at J to 9 bases, leaving 10 bases not matched to a gene. In germline, CDR1 is SGHDN, CDR2 FVKESK. This CDR3 is CASSYAGTGVTSPLHF. The CDR3 region has the DNA TGTGCCAGCAGCTACGCCGGGACAGGGGTTACTTCACCCCTCCACTTT.

Only a few counts were recorded for this clonotype. The rearrangement links TRBV20-1 to TRBJ1-6, with unresolved D. From germline, CDR1 is DFQATT and CDR2 SNEGSKA (reference sequence). Trimming stripped 3 bases from V and 0 bases from J, with 6 bases between. CDR3 size: 14 residues. The CDR3 loop is CSASTSSYNSPLHF. CDR3 coding DNA: TGCAGTGCTAGTACGAGCTCCTATAATTCACCCCTCCACTTT.

This clonotype was detected ten times or more. The CDR3 DNA is TGTGCCAGTCAGGGGGTACGGACCGGGGAGCTGTTTTTT. Amino acid sequence: CASQGVRTGELFF. The V and J genes are TRBV6-1 and TRBJ2-2, with 7 positions matching TRBD1. This CDR3 has 13 amino acids. The trim removed 9 bases at V and 5 bases at J, leaving 6 bases unmatched. Germline CDR1 and CDR2: MNHNS and SASEGT.

V usage is TRBV15 and J usage is TRBJ2-5; D possibly matches TRBD1 or TRBD2 (5 bases each). This CDR3 comprises 14 residues. V lost 0 bases, J lost 4 bases, and 9 bases lay in between. CDR1 is LNHNV, CDR2 YYDKDF, per germline (reference sequence). The CDR3 DNA reads TGTGCCACCAGCAGAGATCCGAGGGGAGAGACCCAGTACTTC. As protein: CATSRDPRGETQYF.

This clonotype was seen many times. This chain uses TRBV12-3 or TRBV12-4 with TRBJ1-5, with 8 bases aligning to TRBD1. The CDR3 runs to 11 residues. The V segment lost 6 bases and the J segment 16 bases; nucleotides outside the gene matches: 8. DNA of the CDR3: TGTGCCAGCAGCCGGACAGGGACGTTACATTTT. This encodes CASSRTGTLHF.